This T cell receptor beta chain stems from a study of cytomegalovirus exposure and HLA in healthy donors. On the study more broadly: Earlier work reported approximately 110 million unique TCR beta sequences from about 180 million T cells. Study conclusions and caveats: Roughly 170 TCR beta chains were listed as cytomegalovirus-associated. An analysis was carried out later, and it reportedly showed fewer N-insertions in an Asian-associated ancestry cluster than the approximately 700-donor mean.

PCR used 60 Vbeta primers and 13 Jbeta primers. Profiled with immunoSEQ multiplex PCR; TCRdb holds only in-frame clones, not every one. In the table there are 120,000 or so clones, about three quarters of which are singletons. The CDR3 length is 15 residues. Donors likely had unrecorded immune exposures despite being nominally healthy when sampled. A word on this clone: Its antigen is unidentified.

The source material was PBMCs. The clonotype originates from a man aged 25-45 years in good health and CMV-seronegative. This chain joins TRBV21-1 and TRBJ1-4; the D segment call TRBD1 is taken from the table without a DNA check. TRBV21-1 is a known pseudogene. Written as DNA, the CDR3 is TGTGCCAGCAGCCCCGGACAGGGGGCAATAGAAAAACTGTTTTTT. Its protein product is CASSPGQGAIEKLFF.